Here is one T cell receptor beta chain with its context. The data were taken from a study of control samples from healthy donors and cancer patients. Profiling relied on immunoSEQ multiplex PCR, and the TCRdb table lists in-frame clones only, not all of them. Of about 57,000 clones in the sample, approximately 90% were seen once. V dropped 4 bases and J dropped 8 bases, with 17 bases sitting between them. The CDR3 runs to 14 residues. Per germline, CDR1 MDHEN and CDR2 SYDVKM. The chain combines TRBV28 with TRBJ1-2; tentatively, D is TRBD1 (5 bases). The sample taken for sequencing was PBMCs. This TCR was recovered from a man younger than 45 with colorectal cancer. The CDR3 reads CASSSGGQYRGYTF. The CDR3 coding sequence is TGTGCCAGCAGTTCTGGAGGACAATATCGCGGCTACACCTTC.